The text below deals with one T cell receptor beta chain. The sample belongs to a study of CD8 T cells in Susac syndrome. Reverse transcription of roughly 0.5 to 1 ug RNA was performed with random hexamers. The immunoSEQ assay covered 54 Vbeta and 13 Jbeta segments for CDR3. MiXCR was run by TCRdb on the immunoSEQ multiplex PCR reads, yielding one entry per CDR3 protein. Seen here are approximately 170,000 distinct CDR3 sequences, 92% observed once, and the top ten hold roughly 0.08%. The sequenced target, TCR beta, came from blood CD8+ and CD4+ T cells. The sample was CD4+ T cells from PBMCs. The receptor was derived from a human donor in good health.

DNA for the CDR3: TGTGCCAGCAGACAAGACAGGGACTACGAGCAGTACTTC. It translates to CASRQDRDYEQYF. The genes are TRBV27 and TRBJ2-7; TRBD1 matches 7 bases. Germline CDR1 reads MNHEY; CDR2 reads SMNVEV (reference sequence). The J segment lost 3 bases and the V segment lost 6 bases, leaving 5 bases of the junction unmatched. The CDR3 is 13 amino acids.